The clone carrying this T cell receptor beta chain was seen once. This record comes from a study of blood T cell repertoires in COVID-19. Overall study context: Sources were T cells, B-cell-depleted T cells, or PBMCs; the material itself was cDNA or gDNA.

The CDR3 extends over 16 amino acids. V was clipped by 4 bases and J by 0 bases; unmatched bases: 7. Per germline, CDR1 LGHNA and CDR2 YSLEER. Authors' processing steps: Amplification with reference gene primers provided the estimates of nucleated cell counts. The assay was immunoSEQ multiplex PCR, and TCRdb's table has in-frame clones only and misses some. V and J calls and clone size are given by that table; D and trimming were obtained from the DNA. The data show about 36,000 clones, with 75% to 90% seen just once and about 44% held by the top ten. Sequenced input: peripheral blood. This TCR derives from a human donor in a cohort sampled during active or convalescent COVID-19. The donor label of this sample is uncertain. The chain is built from TRBV4-3 and TRBJ2-3, with 7 bases matching TRBD2. The CDR3 bases are TGCGCCAGCAGCCCAGCGGCTAGCGGTAGCACAGATACGCAGTATTTT. This sequence encodes CASSPAASGSTDTQYF.